Shown below are 30 T cell receptor beta chains from a single sample sequenced in a study of blood T cell repertoires in COVID-19. Libraries were prepared by immunoSEQ multiplex PCR; TCRdb keeps only in-frame clonotypes and omits some of them. Of 300,000 to 400,000 clones listed, 65% to 90% were seen once; the top ten hold around 4%. Sample: PBMCs or T cells enriched from blood (not recorded which). These TCRs come from a woman in her thirties or forties with acute COVID-19.

Concerning this clone: Because the CDR3's place on the DNA is in doubt, the DNA is left out and the CDR3 is given as listed by TCRdb. The rearrangement uses TRBV9 and TRBJ1-2; the table's TRBD1 call for D was not verified on the DNA. Per the germline V gene, CDR1 is SGDLS and CDR2 is YYNGEE. The length of the CDR3 is 14 amino acids, counting both ends. The CDR3 reads CAPGTGSYPCGYTF.

Remarks on this clone: The same CDR3 is also encoded by other DNA sequences in this sample. This chain joins TRBV9 and TRBJ1-2; possibly TRBD1 for D (5 bases). The CDR3 is 13 amino acids. The V end lost 0 bases, the J end lost 4 bases, and 7 bases lay between the germline ends. CDR1 and CDR2 (germline): SGDLS, YYNGEE. CDR3 nucleotides: TGTGCCAGCAGCGTAGGACAGAGCTATGGCTACACCTTC. Protein sequence: CASSVGQSYGYTF.

The chain links TRBV29-1 to TRBJ2-3, with no clear D. CDR3 length: 11 residues. Per the germline V gene, CDR1 is SQVTM and CDR2 is ANQGSEA. V was cut by 5 bases and J by 6 bases, with 9 bases left in between. The chain's CDR3 is CSVRVRDTQYF. The CDR3 nucleotides read TGCAGCGTTCGAGTCAGGGATACGCAGTATTTT.

The chain recombines TRBV7-2 with TRBJ1-3; a weak D match, TRBD1 (6 bases). Germline assignment: CDR1 SGHTA and CDR2 FQGNSA. The ends were cut back, 5 bases at V and 2 bases at J, with 10 bases in the middle. This CDR3 is built from 14 residues. CDR3: CASSTRTAGNTIYF. Here the CDR3 DNA reads TGTGCCAGCAGCACCCGGACAGCTGGAAACACCATATATTTT.

Comment on this clone: Because the CDR3 is missing its conserved closing phenylalanine or tryptophan, this is likely a read error. Because the CDR3's place on the DNA is in doubt, the DNA is left out and the CDR3 is given as listed by TCRdb. V is TRBV23-1 and J is TRBJ1-1. TRBV23-1 is given ORF status, its function remaining uncertain. The CDR3 length equals 11 residues, ends included. The chain's CDR3 is CASSQSGRERR.

This chain connects TRBV19 to TRBJ2-1; 9 bases match TRBD2. Looked up from germline, CDR1 is LNHDA and CDR2 is SQIVND (reference sequence). CDR3 length: 17 amino acids. The trim removed 0 bases at V and 5 bases at J, leaving 8 bases unmatched. This CDR3 is CASSIDGRRGGHNEQFF. CDR3 in DNA: TGTGCCAGTAGTATAGATGGGCGGCGGGGGGGCCACAATGAGCAGTTCTTC.

This clone has only one observation. A read error may account for a junction end that differs from germline. The genes are TRBV7-2 and TRBJ1-2, with 7 bases identical to TRBD1. Germline V gene lookup returns CDR1 SGHTA and CDR2 FQGNSA. The CDR3 has 14 amino acids. CDR3 DNA sequence: TGTGCCAGCAGCTCCCCACAGGGGAACTCTGGCTACACCTTC. This sequence encodes CASSSPQGNSGYTF.

This clone was recorded a few times. This chain links TRBV6-5 with TRBJ1-6; 7 positions match TRBD1. Trimming cost V 7 bases and J 10 bases; bases outside gene matches: 13. Germline loops: CDR1 MNHEY, CDR2 SVGAGI. The CDR3 is made up of 15 amino acids. CDR3 DNA sequence: TGTGCCAGCATTCCCGGGACAGCTTCGAGCTCACCCCTCCACTTT. It yields the protein CASIPGTASSSPLHF.

V gene TRBV4-2 combines with J gene TRBJ2-1; 10 nucleotides agree with TRBD2. Looked up from germline, CDR1 is LGHNA and CDR2 is YNFKEQ. The length of the CDR3 is 22 residues. Trimming cost V 1 base and J 9 bases; bases outside gene matches: 27. CDR3 loop: CASSQGPSLPSRVAGGTGEQFF. In DNA, the CDR3 is TGTGCCAGCAGCCAAGGACCCTCTTTACCTTCTCGTGTAGCGGGAGGTACGGGTGAGCAGTTCTTC.

The rearrangement joins TRBV7-2 to TRBJ2-3; 10 nucleotides agree with TRBD2. CDR3 length: 13 residues. Trimming cost V 9 bases and J 8 bases; bases outside gene matches: 8. CDR1 is SGHTA, CDR2 FQGNSA, per germline. CDR3 in amino acids: CASSGRFGGTQYF. CDR3 bases: TGTGCCAGTAGCGGGAGGTTTGGTGGTACGCAGTATTTT.

V gene TRBV5-1 combines with J gene TRBJ2-3, with D perhaps matching TRBD2 (5 bases). Germline assignment: CDR1 SGHRS and CDR2 YFSETQ. V lost 2 bases, J lost 4 bases, and 14 bases lay in between. CDR3 size: 15 residues. In DNA, the CDR3 is TGCGCCAGCAGCTTAGAGGGTCACAACTCAGATACGCAGTATTTT. This sequence encodes CASSLEGHNSDTQYF.

The rearrangement links TRBV3-1 (or the pseudogene TRBV3-2) to TRBJ2-2; perhaps TRBD2 as D (6 bases). The CDR3 is 16 amino acids. V was pared by 1 base and J by 6 bases, with 15 bases between. CDR1 and CDR2 (germline): LGHDT, YNNKEL (reference sequence). The chain's CDR3 is CASSQVKATSAGELFF. The CDR3 DNA follows: TGTGCCAGCAGCCAAGTTAAGGCGACTAGTGCCGGGGAGCTGTTTTTT.

This sequence joins TRBV9 and TRBJ2-1; TRBD2 matches at 8 bases. Germline CDR1 and CDR2: SGDLS and YYNGEE. This CDR3 spans 14 amino acids. Unmatched junction bases numbered 7, after V lost 4 bases and J lost 7 bases. The CDR3 coding sequence is TGTGCCAGCAGCCACTCGGGGGGGGCTAATGAGCAGTTCTTC. Translating gives CASSHSGGANEQFF.

The J gene is TRBJ1-2, the V gene TRBV12-3 or TRBV12-4; tentative D call: TRBD1 (5 bases). This CDR3 has 13 amino acids. Trimming stripped 3 bases from V and 8 bases from J, with 13 bases between. The chain's CDR3 is CASSFPGLWGYTF. Written as DNA, the CDR3 is TGTGCCAGCAGTTTTCCAGGGCTGTGGGGCTACACCTTC.

The rearrangement uses TRBV7-2 and TRBJ2-7; 12 bases match TRBD2. This CDR3 region has 17 residues. V gave up 2 bases and J gave up 7 bases; unmatched junction bases: 12. Germline CDR1 and CDR2: SGHTA and FQGNSA. In DNA form, the CDR3 reads TGTGCCAGCAGCTTAAGTGGGCTAGCGGGGGGGCTAGGTGAGCAGTACTTC. This sequence encodes CASSLSGLAGGLGEQYF.

The sample holds a few counts of this clone. This chain uses TRBV27 with TRBJ1-6; 9 bases line up with TRBD1. This CDR3 has 15 amino acids. Germline loops: CDR1 MNHEY, CDR2 SMNVEV (reference sequence). V dropped 10 bases and J dropped 10; count of bases not matched to a gene: 14. The CDR3 DNA sequence: TGTGCCACCACACTAACCGGGACAGGGTTATCACCCCTCCACTTT. It codes for CATTLTGTGLSPLHF.

The gene calls are TRBV19 and TRBJ2-1, with a weak D call TRBD1 (6 bases). Trimming took 2 bases from V and 1 from J, leaving 12 bases between them. Looked up from germline, CDR1 is LNHDA and CDR2 is SQIVND (reference sequence). There are 16 residues in the CDR3. Here the CDR3 DNA reads TGTGCCAGTAGTATAACGGAACAGGGTTCCTACAATGAGCAGTTCTTC. Translated, it gives CASSITEQGSYNEQFF.

The chain uses TRBV19 and TRBJ1-1; possibly TRBD1 for D (5 bases). V was cut by 5 bases and J by 0 bases, with 10 bases left in between. The V gene's germline CDR1 is LNHDA and CDR2 SQIVND (reference sequence). This CDR3 comprises 14 residues. The CDR3 sequence is CASSLRQMNTEAFF. The DNA of the CDR3 is TGTGCCAGTAGTCTCCGACAGATGAACACTGAAGCTTTCTTT.

The chain has TRBV11-3 and TRBJ1-1; no firm D call. The V gene lost 3 bases and the J gene lost 3 bases, with 11 bases spanning the gap. In germline, CDR1 is SGHNT, CDR2 YENEEA. CDR3 size: 14 residues. The CDR3 region has the DNA TGTGCCAGCAGCTTTTCGGGTGTAGACACTGAAGCTTTCTTT. It is translated as CASSFSGVDTEAFF.

The V gene is TRBV6-5, the J gene TRBJ2-1; 7 nucleotides agree with TRBD1. CDR1 and CDR2 (germline): MNHEY, SVGAGI. The CDR3 runs 15 residues. V lost 6 bases to trimming and J lost 2 bases; unmatched junction nucleotides: 7. The CDR3, as DNA: TGTGCCAGCAGCGCGAAGACAGGGCCCTACAATGAGCAGTTCTTC. As protein: CASSAKTGPYNEQFF.

This chain connects TRBV19 to TRBJ1-1; TRBD1 agrees at 7 bases. V lost 5 bases to trimming and J lost 1 base; unmatched junction nucleotides: 7. Germline CDR1 is LNHDA and CDR2 is SQIVND (reference sequence). The CDR3 has 15 amino acids. The CDR3 region is CASSVTGSRNTEAFF. The CDR3 bases are TGTGCCAGTAGTGTGACAGGGTCTCGGAACACTGAAGCTTTCTTT. Complete variable domain (other parts from reference TRBV19 and TRBJ1-1): DGGITQSPKYLFRKEGQNVTLSCEQNLNHDAMYWYRQDPGQGLRLIYYSQIVNDFQKGDIAEGYSVSREKKESFPLTVTSAQKNPTAFYLCASSVTGSRNTEAFFGQGTRLTVV.

The chain links TRBV19 to TRBJ1-2; 11 bases align to TRBD1. Looked up from germline, CDR1 is LNHDA and CDR2 is SQIVND (reference sequence). V was pared by 4 bases and J by 4 bases, with 5 bases of the junction left unmatched. This CDR3 has 15 residues. CDR3 region: CASSTGQGAPYGYTF. CDR3 nucleotides: TGTGCCAGTAGTACTGGACAGGGGGCGCCCTATGGCTACACCTTC.

The chain is built from TRBV6-5 and TRBJ2-5; a possible D gene is TRBD2 (5 bases). The CDR3 covers 13 residues. Per the germline V gene, CDR1 is MNHEY and CDR2 is SVGAGI. V was pared by 6 bases and J by 1 base, with 9 bases between. CDR3 sequence: CASRGLAQETQYF. The CDR3 region has the DNA TGTGCCAGCAGGGGCCTAGCCCAAGAGACCCAGTACTTC.

V and J are TRBV14 and TRBJ2-7, with 7 nucleotides matching TRBD1. Trimming cost V 4 bases and J 3 bases; bases outside gene matches: 6. CDR3 length: 14 residues. Germline CDR1 reads SGHDN; CDR2 reads FVKESK. The CDR3 DNA sequence: TGTGCCAGCAGCCTTTACAGGGACAGCTACGAGCAGTACTTC. Translating it yields CASSLYRDSYEQYF.

The V gene is TRBV10-2, the J gene TRBJ2-7; maybe TRBD1 (5 bases). CDR3 length equals 14 residues. CDR1 is WSHSY and CDR2 is SAAADI in the germline V gene. V was trimmed by 2 bases and J by 4 bases, leaving 12 bases between them. The CDR3 here is CASSETKGKYEQYF. The CDR3 coding sequence is TGCGCCAGCAGTGAGACGAAGGGGAAATACGAGCAGTACTTC.

The genes are TRBV5-1 and TRBJ1-4, with a tentative D call TRBD1 (6 bases). The germline gives CDR1 SGHRS, CDR2 YFSETQ. This CDR3 is 16 amino acids long. V lost 0 bases, J lost 8 bases, and 17 bases lay in between. CDR3 DNA: TGCGCCAGCAGCTTGGTCATGGGGGCCAATTCCGAAAAACTGTTTTTT. As protein: CASSLVMGANSEKLFF.

To note about this clone: The same CDR3 arises from other DNA sequences in this sample as well. The chain employs TRBV5-1 and TRBJ2-3; 11 nucleotides agree with TRBD2. There are 15 residues in the CDR3. V gave up 2 bases and J gave up 1 base; unmatched junction bases: 0. From germline, CDR1 is SGHRS and CDR2 YFSETQ. The CDR3 region is CASSLLAGGTDTQYF. The CDR3 region has the DNA TGCGCCAGCAGCTTACTAGCGGGGGGCACAGATACGCAGTATTTT. The variable domain in full, completed from reference TRBV5-1 and TRBJ2-3, reads KAGVTQTPRYLIKTRGQQVTLSCSPISGHRSVSWYQQTPGQGLQFLFEYFSETQRNKGNFPGRFSGRQFSNSRSEMNVSTLELGDSALYLCASSLLAGGTDTQYFGPGTRLTVL.

V and J are TRBV7-9 and TRBJ1-1; no reliable D call. Between the trimmed V and J ends, which lost 4 bases and 2 bases, there was a span of 11 bases. Per the germline V gene, CDR1 is SEHNR and CDR2 is FQNEAQ (reference sequence). This CDR3 contains 14 residues. The chain's CDR3 is CASSSNYGNTEAFF. In DNA form, the CDR3 reads TGTGCCAGCAGCTCAAACTACGGAAACACTGAAGCTTTCTTT.

V gene TRBV7-9 combines with J gene TRBJ2-3, with 9 bases identical to TRBD2. With V trimmed by 6 bases and J by 0 bases, 10 bases remained unmatched. CDR3 length: 17 residues. Germline lookup yields CDR1 SEHNR and CDR2 FQNEAQ (reference sequence). The CDR3: CASRRGTSQTSTDTQYF. CDR3 in DNA: TGTGCCAGCAGACGTGGGACTAGCCAAACTAGCACAGATACGCAGTATTTT.

The rearrangement links TRBV6-4 to TRBJ2-5; maybe TRBD2 (5 bases). The CDR3 is 13 residues long. Germline CDR1 is MRHNA and CDR2 is SNTAGT. The V end lost 9 bases, the J end lost 1 base, and 12 bases lay between the germline ends. The CDR3 coding sequence is TGTGCCAGATCTACGGGGTCCCAAGAGACCCAGTACTTC. Its translation: CARSTGSQETQYF.